This T cell receptor beta chain was profiled in a study of cytomegalovirus exposure and HLA in healthy donors. This PCR relied on a set of 60 Vbeta primers and 13 Jbeta primers. The repertoire was sequenced with immunoSEQ multiplex PCR; TCRdb's copy has only in-frame clones and lacks some. The repertoire holds more than 100,000 clones, with 80% as singletons. As concerns this clone: Its antigen is as yet unknown.

Study observations and caveats: The authors excluded some V segments, including TRBV6-2 and TRBV6-3, as indistinguishable. Analysis performed later showed TCR beta chains linked to HLA being more clonally expanded than equally common others. The study listed 164 cytomegalovirus-associated TCR beta chains.

The germline gives CDR1 SGHTA, CDR2 FQGNSA. V was trimmed by 1 base and J by 2 bases, leaving 15 bases between them. The CDR3 has 17 amino acids. Participants comprised healthy donors of bone marrow. Sequenced material: PBMCs. The rearrangement uses TRBV7-2 and TRBJ1-3, with D unclear. The sequence derives from a middle-aged man in good health and CMV-seronegative. CDR3 in DNA: TGTGCCAGCAGCTTAGGGTGGCAAGTGAATGCTGGAAACACCATATATTTT. Translated: CASSLGWQVNAGNTIYF.